This T cell receptor beta chain was found in a study of regulatory T cells in long-lasting Graves disease (dated by TCRdb to about 2021). The study in broad terms: Newly diagnosed Graves' disease patients had taken antithyroid drugs for less than 3 months. Peripheral blood TCR sequencing and RNA sequencing compared persistent Graves' disease patients with newly diagnosed Graves' disease patients. The study was registered as a clinical trial and conducted in China. TCR sequencing covered around 13 persistent and around 20 newly diagnosed Graves' disease patients, some 33 samples in total.

A word on this clonotype: Its antigen target is currently unknown. Base qualities are missing; no much larger clone stands one base away.

Library preparation used multiplex PCR. Sequencing was carried out with an Illumina HiSeq 4000. TCR beta libraries were built with iRepertoire HTBI primers and Arm-PCR amplification of CDR3 regions. Gel purification was performed on PCR products prior to sequencing. The source study handled its data this way. Gene usage analysis of CDR3 amino acid clonotypes relied on the approximately 68 TRBV and 14 TRBJ segments identified across samples. COPE and FqMerger were used to merge filtered high-quality paired reads into contigs. BLAST was used to align contigs to IMGT TRBV, TRBD and TRBJ reference genes, and CDR3 was defined according to IMGT. Highly expanded clones were defined as clonotypes with a frequency above 0.1%. Repertoire diversity was measured by Shannon entropy, and V-J evenness by the Gini coefficient. Clonotypes shared by more than one individual were considered public. In TCRdb, the public reads were trimmed at Q25 with fastp and aligned with MiXCR, with productive beta chains retained. Identical CDR3 proteins give one entry, which carries the most common genes and DNA. The V and J calls, along with clone size, are taken from TCRdb and not from the paper's own processing. The sample data list approximately 350,000 distinct CDR3 sequences, and around 17% of these were observed just once. The ten largest clones take up 25% to 30% of the sample.

Results the study describes overall, beyond this receptor: Peripheral blood alone was examined, since thyroid tissue, which constituted the primary lesion, could not be accessed. Sequencing and analysis were restricted to the TCR beta chain. The authors acknowledged the small sample size as a limitation that may reduce accuracy. Patients with persistent disease shared more public clonotypes (around 3,000) than newly diagnosed patients did (approximately 970). TRBV28, TRBJ1-2 and TRBJ2-5 were preferentially used in persistent disease, while TRBV20-1 and TRBJ2-1 were favored in newly diagnosed disease. Compared with newly diagnosed patients, persistent Graves' disease patients had lower TCR Shannon entropy and fewer highly expanded clones, which suggests clonal expansion.

The time point tag for this specimen amounts to: newly diagnosed GD, antithyroid drugs for less than 3 months. For both TCR sequencing and RNA sequencing, RNA was extracted from PBMCs using TRIzol. Graves' disease was diagnosed according to American Thyroid Association guidelines. Recruitment of patients was carried out at an endocrinology department in Xi'an, China. From each patient, approximately 10 milliliters of peripheral blood was collected into an EDTA anticoagulant tube. Ficoll Paque Plus density gradient separation was used to isolate PBMCs, and no additional T cell sorting was done. RNA quality was checked with an Agilent 2100 Bioanalyzer and agarose gel, and concentration with a NanoDrop 2000. V and J are truncated by 7 bases and 6 bases respectively, leaving an intervening sequence of 14 bases. Inclusive of the bounding cysteine and phenylalanine, the CDR3 is 13 residues long. The DNA shown is the 39-base CDR3, in frame from base 1. CDR1 and CDR2 were assigned from the germline V gene (reference sequence) as LGHDT and YNNKEL.

These data were likewise used in another study, on T cells in Graves' hyperthyroidism and ophthalmopathy. As that second paper reports: A patient counted as having stable Graves' hyperthyroidism if no progression to ophthalmopathy occurred over 18 months of follow-up. Hyperthyroidism patients were aged 18 to 65 years and newly diagnosed, with disease duration of less than 2 months. The study excluded patients with uncontrolled infections, other autoimmune diseases, pregnancy or lactation. Clinical symptoms, serum thyroxine and TRAb, thyroid ultrasound, and orbital computed tomography formed the basis for the diagnoses. For the first round of RT-PCR on the TCR CDR3, the HTBI primer set was used together with the Qiagen OneStep RT-PCR kit. Most expanded thyroid clonotypes (frequency above 0.001) were also detected in blood, a finding suggesting that blood repertoires may reflect thyroid immune responses. A model built on a 13 V-J signature distinguished ophthalmopathy from stable hyperthyroidism, reaching about 89% sensitivity and about 81% specificity in cross-validation and 80%/75% in testing. In validation, the model predicted progression to ophthalmopathy with 60% to 71% sensitivity and over 72% specificity, a median of roughly seven months before onset. To identify distinguishing TCR V-J signatures, a discovery cohort of around 100 patients was used, comprising 40 to 45 with Graves' ophthalmopathy and some 60 with stable Graves' hyperthyroidism. Prospective prediction of ophthalmopathy was tested in an independent validation cohort consisting of roughly 20 hyperthyroidism patients and around 17 patients who later progressed to ophthalmopathy. For training and testing, the 100 or so patients in the discovery cohort were randomly divided in a 7:3 ratio. In addition, the study compared T-cell repertoires in thyroid tissue and in blood from six Graves' hyperthyroidism patients. After sampling, hyperthyroidism patients received methimazole starting at 30 mg daily, and ophthalmopathy patients received high-dose intravenous methylprednisolone. The libraries were constructed in a second round of multiplex PCR and then size-selected and purified. Libraries were sequenced paired-end with 100 bp reads on an Illumina HiSeq2000. Raw data were processed with SOAPnuke, discarding reads with adapters, uncalled bases, mean Phred below 15, or no exact constant-primer or identifier match. High-quality paired reads were merged using COPE v1.2.5, and each unique nucleotide sequence was defined as a clonotype. Clonotypes were aligned to IMGT TRBV, TRBD and TRBJ reference segments using MiTCR v1.1. The analysis was restricted to V-J combinations with a frequency above 0.0001, which together covered 99% to 99.2% of the repertoires. The TCS score was defined as the ratio of F50 (clonal expansion) to E x V (chaos), calculated using BLOSUM62-based TCRdist between CDR3 peptides within each V-J. Welch's t-statistics and random forest reduced 514 V-J features to under 15, which were used in a naive Bayes classifier (R e1071). Sample size was not statistically predetermined, and blinding of investigators to group allocation was not performed. According to the paper, TCR Vbeta CDR3 sequencing was carried out on 120 to 150 peripheral blood samples, which came from more than 40 ophthalmopathy, about 75 hyperthyroidism and about 17 progressor patients.

This receptor chain uses TRBV3-1 and TRBJ2-3; no D gene can be assigned with confidence. The input for sequencing was peripheral blood mononuclear cells (PBMCs), taken at new diagnosis, from a patient treated with antithyroid drugs. This TCR came from a man aged 40-49 years with Graves disease. Donor details come from another sample of the same person, matched by shared clones. The sequence in DNA is TGTGCCAGCACCTCCAGGAGCGCCGATACGCAGTATTTT. It is translated as CASTSRSADTQYF.